This TCR beta chain was observed in a study of blood T cell repertoires in COVID-19. Study summary: The United States, Italy and Spain provided the acute and convalescent COVID-19 samples. In each case, the material was cDNA or gDNA derived from T cells, B-cell-depleted T cells, or PBMCs.

Source study methods: Nucleated cell counts were estimated from reference gene primer amplification. Libraries were prepared by immunoSEQ multiplex PCR; TCRdb keeps only in-frame clonotypes and omits some of them. That table gives V, J and clone size, and the DNA gave D and trimming. Of about 250,000 clones listed, nearly 95% were seen once; the top ten hold roughly 0.89%. This sequence originates from a man aged 25-40 years with COVID-19, enrolled during active disease. Sequencing was performed on peripheral blood.

CDR3: CASSLALGPAREQYF. CDR3 sequence (DNA): TGTGCCAGCAGCTTAGCGTTGGGCCCCGCGCGAGAGCAGTACTTC. V and J are TRBV7-9 and TRBJ2-7; D unclear. Germline CDR1 and CDR2: SEHNR and FQNEAQ (reference sequence). The germline V and J ends were trimmed by 0 bases and 7 bases, with 16 bases remaining between them. The CDR3 length is 15 residues.